These 12 T cell receptor beta chains came from one sample sequenced in a study of blood T cell repertoires in COVID-19. Assay: immunoSEQ multiplex PCR; the TCRdb copy retains only in-frame clones and omits some. The table records under 300,000 clones, around 90% of them present only once. Sequences were obtained from PBMCs or T cells enriched from blood (not recorded which). Receptors were obtained from a woman aged 60 to 75 in a cohort exposed to, infected with or recovered from COVID-19 (not recorded which).

The chain joins TRBV4-2 to TRBJ1-1; D possibly corresponds to TRBD1 (6 bases). This CDR3 has 21 residues. Germline values: CDR1 LGHNA, CDR2 YNFKEQ. Trimming stripped 1 base from V and 0 bases from J, with 27 bases between. CDR3 DNA: TGTGCCAGCAGCCAAGTTCTCGAGACGAAATACAGGGACCGCATGAACACTGAAGCTTTCTTT. It is translated as CASSQVLETKYRDRMNTEAFF.

The chain couples TRBV7-8 to TRBJ2-1; D perhaps matches TRBD2 (6 bases). Germline V gene data show CDR1 as SGHVS and CDR2 as FQNEAQ. The length of the CDR3 is 15 residues. Between the trimmed V and J ends, which lost 7 bases and 1 base, there was a span of 14 bases. Here the CDR3 reads CASTDRDSSYNEQFF. The DNA for the CDR3 is TGTGCCAGCACCGACCGGGACTCATCCTACAATGAGCAGTTCTTC.

J is TRBJ1-2 and V is TRBV2; possible D gene TRBD1, 5 bases. The CDR3 is 15 residues long. The germline V and J ends were trimmed by 6 bases and 5 bases, with 19 bases remaining between them. In germline, CDR1 is SNHLY, CDR2 FYNNEI. CDR3 sequence: CASRPPLQGMYGYTF. The DNA of the CDR3 is TGTGCCAGCAGACCCCCCCTCCAGGGAATGTATGGCTACACCTTC. The variable domain in full, completed from reference TRBV2 and TRBJ1-2, reads EPEVTQTPSHQVTQMGQEVILRCVPISNHLYFYWYRQILGQKVEFLVSFYNNEISEKSEIFDDQFSVERPDGSNFTLKIRSTKLEDSAMYFCASRPPLQGMYGYTFGSGTRLTVV.

The rearrangement links TRBV15 to TRBJ2-3; the match to TRBD2 covers 8 bases. J lost 1 base, V lost 0 bases, and 6 bases had no gene match. CDR1 LNHNV and CDR2 YYDKDF come from the germline V gene (reference sequence). CDR3 length equals 17 residues. CDR3 region: CATSRDVREGRTDTQYF. The CDR3 nucleotides read TGTGCCACCAGCAGAGATGTCCGGGAGGGCCGCACAGATACGCAGTATTTT.

The V and J genes are TRBV29-1 and TRBJ2-5; D unresolved. Trimming cost V 1 base and J 1 base, with 7 bases left between them. This CDR3 has 13 residues. The V gene's germline CDR1 is SQVTM and CDR2 ANQGSEA. The CDR3 protein is CSVEGYSQETQYF. CDR3 DNA: TGCAGCGTTGAAGGGTACAGCCAAGAGACCCAGTACTTC.

The genes are TRBV11-3 and TRBJ2-3; D is unclear. V was cut by 3 bases and J by 3 bases, with 13 bases left in between. Per germline, CDR1 SGHNT and CDR2 YENEEA. The CDR3 spans 15 residues. The CDR3 DNA reads as TGTGCCAGCAGCTTGGGCAGGCACAAGACAGATACGCAGTATTTT. Translating it yields CASSLGRHKTDTQYF.

The chain carries TRBV6-2 or TRBV6-3 and TRBJ1-5; 9 positions match TRBD1. There are 17 residues in the CDR3. V was clipped by 2 bases and J by 0 bases; unmatched bases: 5. Germline values: CDR1 MNHEY, CDR2 SVGEGT. CDR3 residues: CASSYGTGWDSNQPQHF. DNA for the CDR3: TGTGCCAGCAGTTACGGGACAGGGTGGGATAGCAATCAGCCCCAGCATTTT.

The chain joins TRBV4-2 to TRBJ2-1, with 11 bases that match TRBD2. CDR1 and CDR2 (germline): LGHNA, YNFKEQ. The CDR3 runs 16 residues. V shed 0 bases, J shed 9 bases, and the junction held 7 bases outside the gene matches. The CDR3 region has the DNA TGTGCCAGCAGCCAAGAGCCACTAGCGGGAGCCAGTGAGCAGTTCTTC. It is translated as CASSQEPLAGASEQFF.

The chain recombines TRBV5-4 with TRBJ2-2; weak D call: TRBD2 (5 bases). The CDR3 is made up of 16 amino acids. Germline V gives CDR1 SGHNT, CDR2 YYREEE (reference sequence). V lost 6 bases, J lost 3 bases, and 18 bases lay in between. Written as DNA, the CDR3 is TGTGCCAGCACTCGAGGCGGCTTAGCGTACACCGGGGAGCTGTTTTTT. Translation gives CASTRGGLAYTGELFF.

The chain has TRBV4-3 and TRBJ1-4; 7 positions match TRBD1. CDR3 size: 15 residues. With 0 bases clipped from V and 8 bases from J, the junction kept 6 bases outside the gene matches. Germline V gene data show CDR1 as LGHNA and CDR2 as YSLEER. Here the CDR3 reads CASSQDSYRGEKLFF. The CDR3 nucleotides are TGCGCCAGCAGCCAAGATTCTTACAGGGGCGAAAAACTGTTTTTT.

The sample holds one count of this clone. The gene calls are TRBV5-4 and TRBJ2-7, with D perhaps matching TRBD2 (6 bases). This CDR3 region has 11 residues. The germline gives CDR1 SGHNT, CDR2 YYREEE (reference sequence). V was cut by 4 bases and J by 7 bases, with 9 bases left in between. The CDR3: CASSREWEQYF. CDR3 DNA: TGTGCCAGCAGCCGGGAGTGGGAGCAGTACTTC.

The rearrangement uses TRBV23-1 and TRBJ2-5; 8 positions match TRBD1. TRBV23-1 has ORF status, its function being uncertain. The CDR3 runs 15 residues. The V and J ends lost 0 bases and 5 bases, in that order; junction bases with no gene match: 5. CDR3 sequence: CASSQSQGAGETQYF. The CDR3 nucleotides are TGCGCCAGCAGTCAATCGCAGGGGGCGGGGGAGACCCAGTACTTC.